This TCR beta chain was observed in a study of blood T cells in healthy people across ages. The second PCR ran roughly 7 to 11 cycles with a sample-barcoded 5' primer and J-beta primers. MiXCR was run by TCRdb on the 5' RACE reads, yielding one entry per CDR3 protein. The data hold 700,000 to 1,000,000 distinct CDR3 sequences, with approximately 48% observed a single time. In its sample, this clonotype was seen a few times. Its antigen is unknown. They isolated at least 6 million PBMCs from each sample. Study-wide results and limits: Among T cells, TCR beta diversity per million cells dropped roughly linearly as age rose. Leaving the PBMCs unsorted stopped any conclusive comparison of naive versus antigen-experienced cells.

The sample was blood. This receptor was taken from a man aged 55 to 70 in good health.

The CDR3 nucleotides are TGTGCCAGCAGACCCGGACAGGGACATGAGACCCAGTTCTTC. Its protein product is CASRPGQGHETQFF. V gene TRBV12-3 or TRBV12-4 combines with J gene TRBJ2-1; the match to TRBD1 covers 8 bases. V dropped 6 bases and J dropped 13; count of bases not matched to a gene: 14. The CDR3 is 14 residues long.